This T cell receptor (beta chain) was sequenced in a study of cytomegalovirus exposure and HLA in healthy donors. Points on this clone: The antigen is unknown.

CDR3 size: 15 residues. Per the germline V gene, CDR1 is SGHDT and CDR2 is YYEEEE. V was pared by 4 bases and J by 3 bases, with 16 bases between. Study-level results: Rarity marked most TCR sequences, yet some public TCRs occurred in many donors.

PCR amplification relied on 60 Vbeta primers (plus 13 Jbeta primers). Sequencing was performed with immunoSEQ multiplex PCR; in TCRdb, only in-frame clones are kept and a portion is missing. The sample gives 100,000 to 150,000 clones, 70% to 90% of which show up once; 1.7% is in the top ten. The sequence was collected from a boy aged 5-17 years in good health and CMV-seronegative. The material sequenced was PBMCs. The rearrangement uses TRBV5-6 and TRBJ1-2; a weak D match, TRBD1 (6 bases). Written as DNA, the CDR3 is TGTGCCAGCAGCCAGGGGCAGGGCCGAGACTATGGCTACACCTTC. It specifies CASSQGQGRDYGYTF. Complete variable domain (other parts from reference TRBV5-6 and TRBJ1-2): DAGVTQSPTHLIKTRGQQVTLRCSPKSGHDTVSWYQQALGQGPQFIFQYYEEEERQRGNFPDRFSGHQFPNYSSELNVNALLLGDSALYLCASSQGQGRDYGYTFGSGTRLTVV.